The sequence of this T cell receptor (beta chain) was determined in a study of PD-L1 blockade in urothelial cancer. Findings and limits, study-wide: Blood TCR clonality below the median before treatment was a predictor of better survival.

This clone was seen just once. Its antigen is currently unknown. Trimming took 4 bases from V and 6 from J, leaving 7 bases between them. The CDR3 is 11 amino acids. Per the germline V gene, CDR1 is GTSNPN and CDR2 is SVGIG (reference sequence). Time point described: peripheral blood 6 weeks after treatment start. The method was immunoSEQ multiplex PCR; TCRdb's version includes in-frame clones alone and lacks a portion of them. Of around 100,000 clones in the sample, approximately 90% were seen once. The TCR originated in a man between 60 and 70 years old with urothelial cancer. This sample comprised PBMCs, obtained around atezolizumab (anti-PD-L1) treatment. The chain recombines TRBV30 with TRBJ2-1; a weak D match, TRBD1 (6 bases). CDR3 nucleotide sequence: TGTGCCTGGACAGGGGTCAATGAGCAGTTCTTC. Translated, it gives CAWTGVNEQFF. Full variable domain (remainder filled in from reference TRBV30 and TRBJ2-1): SQTIHQWPATLVQPVGSPLSLECTVEGTSNPNLYWYRQAAGRGLQLLFYSVGIGQISSEVPQNLSASRPQDRQFILSSKKLLLSDSGFYLCAWTGVNEQFFGPGTRLTVL.